Following are 14 T cell receptor beta chains from one sample sequenced in a study of T cells in Graves' hyperthyroidism and ophthalmopathy. TCR beta CDR3 regions were amplified from RNA. Primed by the HTBI set, a first-round RT-PCR was run on the TCR CDR3. A single record per CDR3 protein comes from TCRdb applying MiXCR to the multiplex PCR reads. The repertoire holds about 270,000 distinct CDR3 sequences, roughly 22% seen once, with approximately 35% in the top ten. The sample taken for sequencing was blood. All receptors derive from a woman in her 40s with Graves' ophthalmopathy.

Points on this clonotype: A junction end diverges from the germline sequence, so it may reflect a read error. The CDR3 protein is CSAEGGSGTEAFF. CDR3 in DNA: TGCAGCGCTGAAGGGGGGTCAGGGACTGAAGCTTTCTTT. The chain has TRBV29-1 and TRBJ1-1; the D gene is possibly TRBD1 (6 bases). Per the germline V gene, CDR1 is SQVTM and CDR2 is ANQGSEA. This CDR3 has 13 amino acids.

This clonotype was seen repeatedly, ten times or more. J is TRBJ1-5 and V is TRBV5-1; 10 nucleotides line up with TRBD1. The CDR3 spans 14 residues. V dropped 5 bases and J dropped 4; count of bases not matched to a gene: 3. CDR1 is SGHRS, CDR2 YFSETQ, per germline. CDR3: CASRSGQGNQPQHF. As DNA, the CDR3 is TGCGCCAGCAGATCGGGACAGGGGAATCAGCCCCAGCATTTT.

This clonotype was detected only a few times. The chain joins TRBV12-3 or TRBV12-4 to TRBJ1-2; the D is unclear. With 7 bases removed from V and 5 bases from J, the gap between germline ends came to 14 bases. The CDR3 extends over 13 amino acids. This chain's CDR3 is CASTPDSPYGYTF. The CDR3 DNA follows: TGTGCCAGCACTCCGGATAGCCCGTATGGCTACACCTTC.

The sample holds many counts of this clonotype. The chain combines TRBV11-2 with TRBJ1-1; possibly TRBD1 for D (6 bases). Germline values: CDR1 SGHAT, CDR2 FQNNGV. V dropped 0 bases and J dropped 2 bases, with 16 bases sitting between them. CDR3 length: 17 residues. CDR3 DNA sequence: TGTGCCAGCAGCTTAGAAGGGACTACAGGGACAAACACTGAAGCTTTCTTT. It encodes CASSLEGTTGTNTEAFF. The full variable domain, in which reference TRBV11-2 and TRBJ1-1 provide the parts outside the CDR3, is EAGVAQSPRYKIIEKRQSVAFWCNPISGHATLYWYQQILGQGPKLLIQFQNNGVVDDSQLPKDRFSAERLKGVDSTLKIQPAKLEDSAVYLCASSLEGTTGTNTEAFFGQGTRLTVV.

This clonotype was seen at least ten times. This chain links TRBV5-1 with TRBJ1-5; D ambiguous. Trimming pared 0 bases from V and 2 bases from J, leaving 6 bases between. Per the germline V gene, CDR1 is SGHRS and CDR2 is YFSETQ. The CDR3 is 14 amino acids. CDR3 bases: TGCGCCAGCAGCTTGGCCCCAGGCAATCAGCCCCAGCATTTT. Its protein product is CASSLAPGNQPQHF. Together with reference TRBV5-1 and TRBJ1-5, the CDR3 gives the full variable domain: KAGVTQTPRYLIKTRGQQVTLSCSPISGHRSVSWYQQTPGQGLQFLFEYFSETQRNKGNFPGRFSGRQFSNSRSEMNVSTLELGDSALYLCASSLAPGNQPQHFGDGTRLSIL.

There are many counts of this clonotype. The CDR3 ends on some other residue instead of the conserved phenylalanine or tryptophan, so this is likely a read error. V is TRBV24-1 and J is TRBJ1-1; D is possibly TRBD1 (6 bases). Looked up from germline, CDR1 is KGHDR and CDR2 is SFDVKD. The CDR3 runs 15 residues. V was clipped by 4 bases and J by 7 bases, with 18 bases between them. The CDR3 sequence is CATSDSGDEFGEAFL. DNA of the CDR3: TGTGCCACCAGTGACTCAGGGGACGAATTTGGTGAAGCTTTCCTT.

This clonotype has at least ten counts. The rearrangement uses TRBV6-1 and TRBJ1-4; no clear D gene. The CDR3 spans 19 residues. Germline V gives CDR1 MNHNS, CDR2 SASEGT. Trimming shortened V by 0 bases and J by 0 bases, and 17 bases separated the two germline ends. The CDR3 spells CASSEASQLYGATNEKLFF. In DNA form, the CDR3 reads TGTGCCAGCAGTGAAGCTTCCCAGCTATATGGCGCAACTAATGAAAAACTGTTTTTT.

In this sample, this clonotype turned up many times. V usage is TRBV2 and J usage is TRBJ2-4, with D unresolved. The germline V gene encodes CDR1 SNHLY and CDR2 FYNNEI. The CDR3 consists of 10 residues. Trimming cost V 2 bases and J 10 bases, with 3 bases left between them. The CDR3 DNA is TGTGCCAGCAGTGAATTTATTCAGTACTTC. This encodes CASSEFIQYF. Variable domain in full (rest from reference TRBV2 and TRBJ2-4): EPEVTQTPSHQVTQMGQEVILRCVPISNHLYFYWYRQILGQKVEFLVSFYNNEISEKSEIFDDQFSVERPDGSNFTLKIRSTKLEDSAMYFCASSEFIQYFGAGTRLSVL.

This clonotype was found many times. The J gene is TRBJ2-7, the V gene TRBV28, with a tentative D call TRBD2 (8 bases). V shed 10 bases and J shed 6 bases, with 19 bases lying between them. The CDR3 extends over 13 amino acids. CDR1 MDHEN and CDR2 SYDVKM come from the germline V gene. CDR3 sequence reads: CATTGASGLEQYF. DNA of the CDR3: TGTGCCACCACAGGGGCTAGCGGGCTCGAGCAGTACTTC.

The table lists this clonotype with many counts. The chain is built from TRBV2 and TRBJ1-6, with D possibly TRBD1 on 5 matching bases. The germline CDR1 and CDR2 sequences are SNHLY and FYNNEI. The germline V and J ends were trimmed by 6 bases and 5 bases, with 8 bases remaining between them. The CDR3 extends over 13 amino acids. The CDR3: CASRPTDNSPLHF. The CDR3 nucleotides read TGTGCCAGCAGACCGACAGATAATTCACCCCTCCACTTT.

This clonotype was picked up many times. The chain links TRBV4-2 to TRBJ1-1, with a possible D match to TRBD1 (5 bases). V lost 0 bases, J lost 1 base, and 9 bases lay in between. Germline V gene lookup returns CDR1 LGHNA and CDR2 YNFKEQ. The CDR3 runs 15 residues. The DNA of the CDR3 is TGTGCCAGCAGCCAAGATTGGGGGGGGAACACTGAAGCTTTCTTT. The encoded protein is CASSQDWGGNTEAFF.

In this sample, this clonotype turned up many times. The chain's CDR3 is CASSLAQGWAYEQYF. The CDR3 DNA reads TGTGCCAGCAGCTTAGCCCAGGGCTGGGCCTACGAGCAGTACTTC. The chain has TRBV7-2 and TRBJ2-7, with a tentative D call TRBD1 (5 bases). Germline CDR1 SGHTA, CDR2 FQGNSA. The V and J ends lost 0 bases and 2 bases respectively, with 11 bases between them. The CDR3 contains 15 residues.

This clonotype has a count of ten or more. The chain uses TRBV24-1 and TRBJ2-5; D is perhaps TRBD2 (6 bases). V shed 4 bases and J shed 5 bases, with 19 bases lying between them. The CDR3 runs to 16 residues. Germline CDR1 is KGHDR and CDR2 is SFDVKD. CDR3 bases: TGTGCCACCAGTGAGGGGGGAGCTATGACAGCGGAGACCCAGTACTTC. It translates to CATSEGGAMTAETQYF.

This clonotype appeared many times. The V call is TRBV7-2, the J call TRBJ1-6; D unclear. The germline V gene encodes CDR1 SGHTA and CDR2 FQGNSA. The CDR3 is 13 amino acids. Trimming cost V 1 base and J 12 bases, with 10 bases left between them. Here the CDR3 DNA reads TGTGCCAGCAGCTTAGTTGGCCAGGAACCCCTCCACTTT. Its protein product is CASSLVGQEPLHF.